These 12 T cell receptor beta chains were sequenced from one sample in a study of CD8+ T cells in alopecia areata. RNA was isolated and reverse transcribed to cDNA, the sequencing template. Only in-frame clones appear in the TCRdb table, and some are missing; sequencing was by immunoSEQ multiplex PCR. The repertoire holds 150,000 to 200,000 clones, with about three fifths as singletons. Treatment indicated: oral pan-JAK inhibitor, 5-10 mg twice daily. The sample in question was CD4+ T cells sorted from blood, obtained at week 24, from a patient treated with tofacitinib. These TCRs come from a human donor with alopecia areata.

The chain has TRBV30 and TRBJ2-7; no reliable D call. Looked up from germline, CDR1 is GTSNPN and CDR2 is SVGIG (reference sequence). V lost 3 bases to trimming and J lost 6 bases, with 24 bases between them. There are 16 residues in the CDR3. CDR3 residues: CAWSPVRGPPNGEQYF. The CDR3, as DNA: TGTGCCTGGAGCCCAGTTCGAGGACCCCCGAACGGCGAGCAGTACTTC.

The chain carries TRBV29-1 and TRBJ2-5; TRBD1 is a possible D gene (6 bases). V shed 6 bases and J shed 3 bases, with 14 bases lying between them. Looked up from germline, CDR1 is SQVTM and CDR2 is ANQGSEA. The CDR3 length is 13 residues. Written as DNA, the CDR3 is TGCAGCGTGGGGGCTTTGGGGGAAGAGACCCAGTACTTC. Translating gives CSVGALGEETQYF.

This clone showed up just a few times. This chain's CDR3 is CASRRGAYNEQFF. The CDR3 region has the DNA TGTGCCAGCAGGCGGGGGGCCTACAATGAGCAGTTCTTC. V and J are TRBV6-5 and TRBJ2-1, with 8 bases aligning to TRBD2. The length of the CDR3 is 13 residues. Germline lookup yields CDR1 MNHEY and CDR2 SVGAGI. Losses at the gene ends were 6 bases for V and 2 bases for J; bases not matched to a gene: 0.

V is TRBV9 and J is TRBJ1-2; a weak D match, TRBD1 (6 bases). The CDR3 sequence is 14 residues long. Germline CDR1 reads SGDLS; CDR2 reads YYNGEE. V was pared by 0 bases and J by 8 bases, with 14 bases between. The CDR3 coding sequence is TGTGCCAGCAGCGTAGGTGCAGGGGAGGACGGCTACACCTTC. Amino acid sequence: CASSVGAGEDGYTF.

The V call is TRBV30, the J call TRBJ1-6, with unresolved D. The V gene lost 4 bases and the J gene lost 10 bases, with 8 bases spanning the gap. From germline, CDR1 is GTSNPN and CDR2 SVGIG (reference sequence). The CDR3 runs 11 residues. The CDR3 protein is CAWKLSSPLHF. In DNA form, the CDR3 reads TGTGCCTGGAAGTTGTCGTCACCCCTCCACTTT.

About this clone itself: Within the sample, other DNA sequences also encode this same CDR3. The CDR3 DNA reads as TGTGCCAGCAGCGTAGTTCCAGAGGGTGGCTACACCTTC. Its protein is CASSVVPEGGYTF. V gene TRBV9 combines with J gene TRBJ1-2; D not resolved. Trimming cost V 0 bases and J 7 bases, with 10 bases left between them. Germline lookup yields CDR1 SGDLS and CDR2 YYNGEE. The CDR3 length is 13 residues.

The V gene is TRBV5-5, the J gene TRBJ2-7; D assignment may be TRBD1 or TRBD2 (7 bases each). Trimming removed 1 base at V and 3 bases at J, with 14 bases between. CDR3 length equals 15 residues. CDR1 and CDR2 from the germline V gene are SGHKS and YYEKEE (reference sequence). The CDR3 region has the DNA TGTGCCAGCAGCTTGAGCGGGACAGACCACTACGAGCAGTACTTC. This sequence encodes CASSLSGTDHYEQYF.

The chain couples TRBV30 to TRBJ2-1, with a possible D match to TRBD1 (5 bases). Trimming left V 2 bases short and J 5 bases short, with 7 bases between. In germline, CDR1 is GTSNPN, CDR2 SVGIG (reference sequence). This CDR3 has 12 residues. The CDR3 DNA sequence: TGTGCCTGGAGTACAGGCGACAATGAGCAGTTCTTC. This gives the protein CAWSTGDNEQFF.

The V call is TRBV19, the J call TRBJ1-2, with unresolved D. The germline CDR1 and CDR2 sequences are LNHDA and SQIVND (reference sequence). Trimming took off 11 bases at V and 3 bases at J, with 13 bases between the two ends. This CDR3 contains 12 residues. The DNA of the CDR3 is TGTGCCGTTCGCCGGGCTGACTATGGCTACACCTTC. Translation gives CAVRRADYGYTF. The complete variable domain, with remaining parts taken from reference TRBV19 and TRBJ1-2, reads DGGITQSPKYLFRKEGQNVTLSCEQNLNHDAMYWYRQDPGQGLRLIYYSQIVNDFQKGDIAEGYSVSREKKESFPLTVTSAQKNPTAFYLCAVRRADYGYTFGSGTRLTVV.

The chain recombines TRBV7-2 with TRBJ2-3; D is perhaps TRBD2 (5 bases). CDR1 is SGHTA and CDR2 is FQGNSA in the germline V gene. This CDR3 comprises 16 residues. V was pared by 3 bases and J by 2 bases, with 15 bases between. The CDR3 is CASSFFPSGITDTQYF. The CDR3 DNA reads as TGTGCCAGCAGCTTTTTCCCCTCGGGGATCACAGATACGCAGTATTTT.

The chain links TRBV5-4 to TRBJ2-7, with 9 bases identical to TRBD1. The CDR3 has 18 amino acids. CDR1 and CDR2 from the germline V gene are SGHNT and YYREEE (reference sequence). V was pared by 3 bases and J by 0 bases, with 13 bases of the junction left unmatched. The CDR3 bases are TGTGCCAGCAGCTCAGGACAGGGGAGGATCACTAGCTCCTACGAGCAGTACTTC. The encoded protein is CASSSGQGRITSSYEQYF.

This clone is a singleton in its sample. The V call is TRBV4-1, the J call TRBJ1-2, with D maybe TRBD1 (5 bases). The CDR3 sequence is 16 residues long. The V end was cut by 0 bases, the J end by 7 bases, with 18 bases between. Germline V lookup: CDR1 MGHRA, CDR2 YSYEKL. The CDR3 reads CASSQDGRGYGAGYTF. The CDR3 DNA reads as TGCGCCAGCAGCCAAGATGGTCGGGGGTACGGTGCTGGCTACACCTTC.